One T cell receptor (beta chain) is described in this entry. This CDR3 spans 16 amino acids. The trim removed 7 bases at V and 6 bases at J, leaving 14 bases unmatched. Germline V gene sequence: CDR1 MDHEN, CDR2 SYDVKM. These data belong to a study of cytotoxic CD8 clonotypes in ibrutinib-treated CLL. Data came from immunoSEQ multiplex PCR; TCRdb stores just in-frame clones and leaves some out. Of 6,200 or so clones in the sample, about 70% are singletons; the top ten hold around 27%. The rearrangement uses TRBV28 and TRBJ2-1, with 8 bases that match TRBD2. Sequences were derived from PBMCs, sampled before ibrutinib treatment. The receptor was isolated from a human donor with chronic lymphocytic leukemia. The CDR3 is CASNSGLGVISNEQFF. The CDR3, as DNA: TGTGCCAGCAATTCGGGACTAGGAGTAATTAGCAATGAGCAGTTCTTC.